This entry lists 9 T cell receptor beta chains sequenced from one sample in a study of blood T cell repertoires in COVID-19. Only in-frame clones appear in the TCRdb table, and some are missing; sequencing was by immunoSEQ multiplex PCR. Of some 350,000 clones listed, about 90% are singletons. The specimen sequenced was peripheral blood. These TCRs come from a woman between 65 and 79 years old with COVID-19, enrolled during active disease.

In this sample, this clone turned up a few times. In nucleotides, the CDR3 is TGCAGCGTTGCCAGGGGGCGGAGGGGTGGCTACACCTTC. Amino acid sequence: CSVARGRRGGYTF. J is TRBJ1-2 and V is TRBV29-1; 8 bases line up with TRBD1. This CDR3 spans 13 amino acids. Germline assignment: CDR1 SQVTM and CDR2 ANQGSEA. Trimming at V came to 4 bases and at J to 7 bases, leaving 8 bases not matched to a gene. Based on the CDR3 plus reference TRBV29-1 and TRBJ1-2, the full variable domain is SAVISQKPSRDICQRGTSLTIQCQVDSQVTMMFWYRQQPGQSLTLIATANQGSEATYESGFVIDKFPISRPNLTFSTLTVSNMSPEDSSIYLCSVARGRRGGYTFGSGTRLTVV.

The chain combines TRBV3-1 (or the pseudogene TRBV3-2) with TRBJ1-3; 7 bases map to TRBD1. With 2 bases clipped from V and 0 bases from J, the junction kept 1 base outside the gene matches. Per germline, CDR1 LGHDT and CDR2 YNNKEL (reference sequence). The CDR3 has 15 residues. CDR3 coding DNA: TGTGCCAGCAGCCAACAGGGGGGCTCTGGAAACACCATATATTTT. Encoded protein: CASSQQGGSGNTIYF.

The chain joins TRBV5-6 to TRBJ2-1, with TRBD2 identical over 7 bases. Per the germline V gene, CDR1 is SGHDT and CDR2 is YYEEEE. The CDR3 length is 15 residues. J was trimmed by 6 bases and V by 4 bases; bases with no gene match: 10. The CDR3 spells CASSQWGGPRNEQFF. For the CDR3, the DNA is TGTGCCAGCAGCCAATGGGGGGGTCCCCGCAATGAGCAGTTCTTC.

This CDR3 reads CASTADRAINEQFF. CDR3 DNA: TGTGCCAGCACCGCGGACAGGGCTATCAATGAGCAGTTCTTC. V usage is TRBV2 and J usage is TRBJ2-1; 8 bases are a match to TRBD1. The CDR3 is made up of 14 amino acids. CDR1 and CDR2 (germline): SNHLY, FYNNEI. Losses at the gene ends were 7 bases for V and 6 bases for J; bases not matched to a gene: 8.

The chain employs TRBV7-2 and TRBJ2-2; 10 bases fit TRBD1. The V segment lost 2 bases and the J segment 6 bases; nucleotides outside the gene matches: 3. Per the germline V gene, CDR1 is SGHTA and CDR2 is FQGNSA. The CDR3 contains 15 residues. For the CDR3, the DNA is TGTGCCAGCAGCTTAACAGGACAGGGGGCCGGGGAGCTGTTTTTT. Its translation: CASSLTGQGAGELFF.

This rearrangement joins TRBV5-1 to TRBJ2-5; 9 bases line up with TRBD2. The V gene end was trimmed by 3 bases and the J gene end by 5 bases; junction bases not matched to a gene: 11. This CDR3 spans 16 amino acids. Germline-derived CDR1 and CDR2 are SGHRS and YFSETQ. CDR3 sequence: CASSSLERGAGETQYF. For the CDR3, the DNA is TGCGCCAGCAGCTCACTGGAGCGGGGGGCGGGGGAGACCCAGTACTTC.

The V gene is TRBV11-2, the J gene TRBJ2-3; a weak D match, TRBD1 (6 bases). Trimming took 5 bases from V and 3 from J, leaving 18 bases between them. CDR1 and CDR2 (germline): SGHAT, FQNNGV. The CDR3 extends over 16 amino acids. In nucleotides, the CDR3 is TGTGCCAGCAGCCCACTTTGGGGGCAGAAAACAGATACGCAGTATTTT. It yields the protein CASSPLWGQKTDTQYF.

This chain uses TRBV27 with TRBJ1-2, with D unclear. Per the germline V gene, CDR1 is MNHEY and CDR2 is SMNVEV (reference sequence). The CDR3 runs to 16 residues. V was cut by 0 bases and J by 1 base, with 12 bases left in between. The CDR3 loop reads CASSLSRETVNYGYTF. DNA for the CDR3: TGTGCCAGCAGTTTATCCCGGGAGACGGTTAACTATGGCTACACCTTC.

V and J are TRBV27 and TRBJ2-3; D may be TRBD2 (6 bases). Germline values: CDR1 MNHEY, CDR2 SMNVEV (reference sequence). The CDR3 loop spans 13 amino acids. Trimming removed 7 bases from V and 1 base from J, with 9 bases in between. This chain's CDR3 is CASIPGGTDTQYF. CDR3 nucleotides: TGTGCCAGCATCCCGGGGGGCACAGATACGCAGTATTTT.